The 25 T cell receptor beta chains listed next were all sequenced from one sample in a study of blood T cells in healthy people across ages. With a J-beta primer mix and a sample-barcoded 5' primer, a second PCR ran about 7 to 12 cycles. TCRdb fed the 5' RACE reads into MiXCR, producing one record per CDR3 protein. This sample carries over a million distinct CDR3 sequences, about 42% of them seen once, and the ten largest clones take over 3.5%. The specimen was blood. All receptors derive from a woman aged 18-29 years in good health.

This clonotype came up a few times. The chain couples TRBV9 to TRBJ2-5; 7 bases are a match to TRBD2. The V and J ends lost 0 bases and 11 bases, in that order; junction bases with no gene match: 10. This CDR3 contains 14 residues. CDR1 is SGDLS and CDR2 is YYNGEE in the germline V gene. The CDR3: CASSVGGGGGEQYF. CDR3 coding DNA: TGTGCCAGCAGCGTAGGCGGGGGAGGTGGGGAGCAGTACTTC.

This clonotype was counted only a few times. The chain carries TRBV10-3 and TRBJ2-3; the D is unclear. Between the trimmed V and J ends, which lost 2 bases and 7 bases, there was a span of 10 bases. The CDR3 totals 13 residues. In germline, CDR1 is ENHRY, CDR2 SYGVKD. This CDR3 is CAISEVGLNTQYF. CDR3 sequence (DNA): TGTGCCATCAGTGAGGTTGGCTTGAATACGCAGTATTTT.

The rearrangement joins TRBV6-6 to TRBJ1-2; D is unresolved. CDR3 length equals 14 residues. Trimming removed 2 bases from V and 8 bases from J, with 15 bases in between. Per germline, CDR1 MNHNY and CDR2 SVGAGI (reference sequence). The CDR3 DNA follows: TGTGCCAGCAGTTACCCTGGAACCTACGGGGGCTACACCTTC. Translation gives CASSYPGTYGGYTF.

This clonotype appeared a few times. The chain couples TRBV29-1 to TRBJ2-3; D is undetermined. CDR3 size: 14 residues. Germline loops: CDR1 SQVTM, CDR2 ANQGSEA. Deletions cut 0 bases from V and 0 bases from J, with 7 bases between. The CDR3 nucleotides read TGCAGCGTTGAAGATCAAACTAGCACAGATACGCAGTATTTT. This encodes CSVEDQTSTDTQYF.

This chain connects TRBV20-1 to TRBJ1-5; D is unresolved. The CDR3 consists of 13 residues. V was shortened by 5 bases and J by 0 bases, with 8 bases between the two germline ends. Germline loops: CDR1 DFQATT, CDR2 SNEGSKA (reference sequence). The DNA for the CDR3 is TGCAGTGCTGAAGAGTATAGCAATCAGCCCCAGCATTTT. This encodes CSAEEYSNQPQHF.

This clonotype was recorded a few times. The chain employs TRBV2 and TRBJ2-7; D possibly corresponds to TRBD2 (6 bases). There are 14 residues in the CDR3. Germline loops: CDR1 SNHLY, CDR2 FYNNEI. V was cut by 4 bases and J by 3 bases, with 13 bases left in between. In DNA, the CDR3 is TGTGCCAGCAGTGGAGGCGGGGTCCTCTACGAGCAGTACTTC. It encodes CASSGGGVLYEQYF.

This clonotype was detected a few times. This sequence joins TRBV10-3 and TRBJ1-2; D not certain. This CDR3 spans 13 amino acids. CDR1 is ENHRY and CDR2 is SYGVKD in the germline V gene. V shed 4 bases and J shed 5 bases, with 11 bases lying between them. CDR3 protein: CAISVMGDYGYTF. CDR3 nucleotides: TGTGCCATCAGTGTTATGGGAGATTATGGCTACACCTTC.

V usage is TRBV20-1 and J usage is TRBJ2-3; the match to TRBD2 covers 12 bases. The germline V gene has CDR1 DFQATT and CDR2 SNEGSKA (reference sequence). The CDR3 extends over 16 amino acids. V lost 3 bases and J lost 0; bases outside the gene matches: 4. The CDR3 region has the DNA TGCAGTGCTAGCGGACTAGCGGGGTCAAGCACAGATACGCAGTATTTT. Residues: CSASGLAGSSTDTQYF.

This clonotype was seen at least ten times. The gene calls are TRBV10-3 and TRBJ1-4, with TRBD1 identical over 7 bases. The CDR3 sequence is 15 residues long. The germline V gene has CDR1 ENHRY and CDR2 SYGVKD. Trimming cost V 0 bases and J 8 bases; bases outside gene matches: 6. CDR3: CAISESTGKGEKLFF. CDR3 sequence (DNA): TGTGCCATCAGTGAGTCGACAGGGAAGGGCGAAAAACTGTTTTTT.

The V gene is TRBV7-2, the J gene TRBJ2-3; D gene unclear. V lost 3 bases and J 4 bases, leaving 11 bases between the germline ends. The CDR3 consists of 14 residues. Germline V gives CDR1 SGHTA, CDR2 FQGNSA. The CDR3 nucleotides are TGTGCCAGCAGCTTCACAGTTGGAGCAGATACGCAGTATTTT. Protein: CASSFTVGADTQYF.

This clonotype was observed a handful of times. V is TRBV3-1 and J is TRBJ2-1; the D is unclear. This CDR3 has 15 amino acids. In germline, CDR1 is LGHDT, CDR2 YNNKEL (reference sequence). V lost 0 bases to trimming and J lost 3 bases, with 9 bases between them. CDR3 amino acids: CASSQEDFGYNEQFF. The CDR3 DNA is TGTGCCAGCAGCCAAGAAGACTTCGGCTACAATGAGCAGTTCTTC.

The CDR3 sequence is CASSFSGVANYGYTF. As DNA, the CDR3 is TGTGCCAGCAGTTTCTCAGGGGTAGCAAACTATGGCTACACCTTC. The chain combines TRBV6-6 with TRBJ1-2; possible D gene TRBD1, 6 bases. Deletions cut 4 bases from V and 2 bases from J, with 14 bases between. The CDR3 contains 15 residues. The V gene's germline CDR1 is MNHNY and CDR2 SVGAGI (reference sequence).

V and J are TRBV6-2 or TRBV6-3 and TRBJ2-7; D assignment may be TRBD1 or TRBD2 (5 bases each). Trimming cost V 1 base and J 2 bases, with 15 bases left between them. Germline-derived CDR1 and CDR2 are MNHEY and SVGEGT. The CDR3 totals 16 residues. The DNA for the CDR3 is TGTGCCAGCAGTTACTTACCGGGACGGCGGACCTACGAGCAGTACTTC. Its translation: CASSYLPGRRTYEQYF.

This clonotype was found a few times. As DNA, the CDR3 is TGCGCCAGCAGCTTGGGGACAGGGGAAGGCGAGCAGTACTTC. Its translation: CASSLGTGEGEQYF. The chain joins TRBV5-1 to TRBJ2-7, with 9 bases matching TRBD1. Germline-derived CDR1 and CDR2 are SGHRS and YFSETQ. The CDR3 sequence is 14 residues long. V was pared by 0 bases and J by 6 bases, with 4 bases of the junction left unmatched. Together with reference TRBV5-1 and TRBJ2-7, the CDR3 gives the full variable domain: KAGVTQTPRYLIKTRGQQVTLSCSPISGHRSVSWYQQTPGQGLQFLFEYFSETQRNKGNFPGRFSGRQFSNSRSEMNVSTLELGDSALYLCASSLGTGEGEQYFGPGTRLTVT.

V gene TRBV18 combines with J gene TRBJ1-5, with D hard to call. V was clipped by 3 bases and J by 3 bases, with 9 bases between them. The germline gives CDR1 KGHSH, CDR2 LQKENI. This CDR3 is 14 amino acids long. In nucleotides, the CDR3 is TGTGCCAGCTCACCTCAGGCCTTCAATCAGCCCCAGCATTTT. This translates into CASSPQAFNQPQHF.

There are a few counts of this clonotype. V and J are TRBV7-9 and TRBJ2-7; 10 bases are shared with TRBD2. J gave up 2 bases and V 4 bases, and 5 bases lay outside the gene matches. Germline lookup yields CDR1 SEHNR and CDR2 FQNEAQ (reference sequence). The CDR3 covers 15 residues. The CDR3 spells CASSSTSGVTYEQYF. CDR3 nucleotide sequence: TGTGCCAGCAGCTCAACTAGCGGGGTCACCTACGAGCAGTACTTC.

This chain connects TRBV12-3 or TRBV12-4 to TRBJ2-1, with D perhaps given as TRBD1 or TRBD2 (6 bases each). The J call is doubtful: the DNA matches TRBJ2-7 better. This CDR3 is 14 amino acids long. CDR3 in amino acids: CASSGGEPYNEQYF. The CDR3 DNA follows: TGTGCCAGCAGCGGGGGCGAGCCCTACAATGAGCAGTACTTC.

The chain carries TRBV9 and TRBJ2-1; D is tentatively TRBD1 or TRBD2 (5 bases each). The V gene lost 1 base and the J gene lost 10 bases, with 15 bases spanning the gap. The CDR3 consists of 14 residues. In germline, CDR1 is SGDLS, CDR2 YYNGEE. In DNA form, the CDR3 reads TGTGCCAGCAGCGTATGGGACGGCGATAGGGAGCAGTTCTTC. Translation: CASSVWDGDREQFF.

This clonotype was found a few times. J is TRBJ1-6 and V is TRBV27, with D perhaps matching TRBD1 (5 bases). CDR3 size: 16 residues. The V gene's germline CDR1 is MNHEY and CDR2 SMNVEV (reference sequence). Between the trimmed V and J ends, which lost 1 base and 6 bases, there was a span of 13 bases. The chain's CDR3 is CASSLFDGGFNSPLHF. In nucleotides, the CDR3 is TGTGCCAGCAGTTTATTTGACGGGGGTTTTAATTCACCCCTCCACTTT.

This clonotype was detected a few times. The gene calls are TRBV4-3 and TRBJ2-1; possibly TRBD2 for D (5 bases). CDR1 and CDR2 (germline): LGHNA, YSLEER. The CDR3 runs 13 residues. Trimming pared 4 bases from V and 8 bases from J, leaving 12 bases between. This chain's CDR3 is CASSRRPSYEQFF. The CDR3 nucleotides read TGCGCCAGCAGCCGAAGACCTAGCTATGAGCAGTTCTTC.

This clonotype was detected a few times. J is TRBJ2-1 and V is TRBV5-1; no firm D call. The V end was cut by 0 bases, the J end by 6 bases, with 10 bases between. Germline V gene data show CDR1 as SGHRS and CDR2 as YFSETQ. CDR3 length equals 14 residues. The CDR3 DNA sequence: TGCGCCAGCAGCTTGGGACACCCAGGCAATGAGCAGTTCTTC. Residues: CASSLGHPGNEQFF.

This clonotype showed up just a few times. The V gene is TRBV20-1, the J gene TRBJ1-2; 12 bases agree with TRBD1. The CDR3 sequence is 15 residues long. J lost 8 bases, V lost 2 bases, and 9 bases had no gene match. Germline loops: CDR1 DFQATT, CDR2 SNEGSKA (reference sequence). CDR3 in DNA: TGCAGTGCTAGACGGGACAGGGGGCGAGACTGGGGCTACACCTTC. It encodes CSARRDRGRDWGYTF.

V is TRBV7-2 and J is TRBJ2-5; possibly TRBD2 for D (5 bases). TRBJ2-7 explains the end of the DNA better; the J call may be wrong. CDR1 is SGHTA, CDR2 FQGNSA, per germline. The CDR3 runs to 13 residues. The CDR3, as DNA: TGTGCCAGCAGCGTACTAGGGTCCCACGAGCAGTACTTC. This translates into CASSVLGSHEQYF.

A few counts support this clonotype. The chain couples TRBV12-5 to TRBJ2-1, with D possibly being TRBD2 (5 bases). The CDR3 contains 17 residues. CDR1 and CDR2 from the germline V gene are LGHNT and FRNRAP. The V gene lost 0 bases and the J gene lost 7 bases, with 19 bases spanning the gap. The CDR3 region has the DNA TGTGCTAGTGGTTTGGTGAGAGGGCCTGATGGGGTAAATGAGCAGTTCTTC. It is translated as CASGLVRGPDGVNEQFF.

The chain combines TRBV2 with TRBJ2-1, with TRBD2 matching 8 bases. CDR1 SNHLY and CDR2 FYNNEI come from the germline V gene. V trimming: 6 bases; J trimming: 9 bases; junction bases outside the gene matches: 10. The CDR3 sequence is 14 residues long. The CDR3 region is CASRGLGSLSEQFF. In DNA, the CDR3 is TGTGCCAGCAGGGGACTAGGATCCCTCTCTGAGCAGTTCTTC.